What follows are 32 T cell receptor beta chains derived from one specimen sequenced in a study of molecular identifiers for immune sequencing clone quantification. MiXCR, run by TCRdb on the PCR reads, gives a single entry per CDR3 protein. The sample includes some 590,000 distinct CDR3 sequences, 25% seen only once; the top ten take 0.6% to 0.9%. Sequenced: naive CD8+ T cells from blood, with Jurkat cell RNA spiked in. This sample's subset: FACS-sorted CD8+CD4-CCR7+CD45RA+ naive T cells. These receptors came from a human donor in good health. Some libraries in this study had Jurkat cell RNA spiked in.

The chain has TRBV7-9 and TRBJ2-3; D remains ambiguous. V was pared by 3 bases and J by 0 bases, with 16 bases between. The CDR3 is 17 amino acids. In germline, CDR1 is SEHNR, CDR2 FQNEAQ (reference sequence). CDR3 nucleotides: TGTGCCAGCAGCTTCCAACCGCTGGAGACTAGCACAGATACGCAGTATTTT. Residues: CASSFQPLETSTDTQYF.

This clonotype came up a few times. V usage is TRBV4-3 and J usage is TRBJ1-2; D is unresolved. V was trimmed by 4 bases and J by 5 bases, leaving 14 bases between them. CDR1 and CDR2 (germline): LGHNA, YSLEER. The CDR3 is made up of 14 amino acids. The CDR3 is CASSPQDWPYGYTF. The CDR3 DNA sequence: TGCGCCAGCAGCCCCCAAGATTGGCCGTATGGCTACACCTTC.

This chain uses TRBV7-2 with TRBJ2-7, with 7 bases matching TRBD2. CDR3 length equals 15 residues. Per the germline V gene, CDR1 is SGHTA and CDR2 is FQGNSA. Trimming at V came to 3 bases and at J to 3 bases, leaving 8 bases not matched to a gene. CDR3 loop: CASSFYGGEDYEQYF. The CDR3 region has the DNA TGTGCCAGCAGCTTTTATGGGGGGGAAGACTACGAGCAGTACTTC.

In its sample, this clonotype was seen many times. This rearrangement joins TRBV28 to TRBJ2-5; the match to TRBD1 covers 10 bases. CDR1 is MDHEN, CDR2 SYDVKM, per germline. V trimming: 5 bases; J trimming: 4 bases; junction bases outside the gene matches: 4. The CDR3 length is 14 residues. CDR3: CASSDRGLGETQYF. The CDR3 coding sequence is TGTGCCAGCAGTGACAGGGGGCTCGGAGAGACCCAGTACTTC.

Only a few counts were recorded for this clonotype. Written as DNA, the CDR3 is TGTGCCAGCAGCCCTTTGAAAGGGGGCGCGTGGAACACTGAAGCTTTCTTT. Its translation: CASSPLKGGAWNTEAFF. The genes are TRBV6-1 and TRBJ1-1, with 7 bases matching TRBD1. Unmatched junction bases numbered 14, after V lost 6 bases and J lost 1 base. This CDR3 is built from 17 residues. Germline lookup yields CDR1 MNHNS and CDR2 SASEGT.

With regard to this clonotype: The germline gene is not matched at one end of the junction; a read error may be the cause. This chain joins TRBV12-3 or TRBV12-4 and TRBJ1-2; 10 bases match TRBD1. The CDR3 has 15 amino acids. The CDR3 loop reads CASRFGTGDFYGYSF. CDR3 bases: TGTGCCAGCAGATTCGGGACAGGGGATTTCTATGGCTACTCCTTC.

This chain links TRBV4-1 with TRBJ2-5; TRBD2 aligns across 8 bases. Losses at the gene ends were 4 bases for V and 7 bases for J; bases not matched to a gene: 8. The germline gives CDR1 MGHRA, CDR2 YSYEKL. The CDR3 is 14 residues long. The CDR3 protein is CASSRSGGTGTQYF. The CDR3 region has the DNA TGCGCCAGCAGCCGGAGCGGGGGAACCGGGACCCAGTACTTC.

This clonotype was counted at least ten times. The chain employs TRBV5-4 and TRBJ1-5, with D perhaps matching TRBD1 (6 bases). With 2 bases removed from V and 5 bases from J, the gap between germline ends came to 17 bases. The CDR3 extends over 16 amino acids. Germline-derived CDR1 and CDR2 are SGHNT and YYREEE (reference sequence). The CDR3 DNA reads as TGTGCCAGCAGCTTTGGTCGCGGCAGGGGAGATCAGCCCCAGCATTTT. This codes for CASSFGRGRGDQPQHF.

The gene calls are TRBV6-2 or TRBV6-3 and TRBJ2-5; a possible D gene is TRBD2 (5 bases). Trimming pared 6 bases from V and 2 bases from J, leaving 16 bases between. The CDR3 has 15 residues. The germline gives CDR1 MNHEY, CDR2 SVGEGT. In DNA form, the CDR3 reads TGTGCCAGCAGCCAGTTGGGAGACGGGCAAGAGACCCAGTACTTC. It encodes CASSQLGDGQETQYF.

This clonotype showed up just a few times. The rearrangement uses TRBV5-3 and TRBJ2-6; the D gene is possibly TRBD2 (6 bases). TRBV5-3 is an ORF, with its function uncertain. The CDR3 covers 17 residues. V shed 4 bases and J shed 4 bases, with 18 bases lying between them. DNA of the CDR3: TGTGCCAGAAGCCTGTTACTAGCTCGTGAGGGGGCCAACGTCCTGACTTTC. Its protein product is CARSLLLAREGANVLTF.

Details on this clonotype: This may be a read error, as it is one base from a much larger clone. The genes are TRBV20-1 and TRBJ2-7; TRBD2 is a possible D gene (5 bases). Germline V gives CDR1 DFQATT, CDR2 SNEGSKA (reference sequence). The CDR3 runs 12 residues. Trimming cost V 3 bases and J 2 bases, with 8 bases left between them. The chain's CDR3 is CSASNGAYEQYF. The CDR3 nucleotides are TGCAGTGCTAGTAACGGGGCCTACGAGCAGTACTTC.

This clonotype was counted many times. The rearrangement joins TRBV29-1 to TRBJ2-2, with D possibly TRBD2 on 6 matching bases. The germline V gene has CDR1 SQVTM and CDR2 ANQGSEA. Between the trimmed V and J ends, which lost 4 bases and 7 bases, there was a span of 13 bases. The CDR3 extends over 13 amino acids. The CDR3 coding sequence is TGCAGCGTTGTACGGGAGTCAGGCGGGGAGCTGTTTTTT. It encodes CSVVRESGGELFF.

V usage is TRBV30 and J usage is TRBJ2-7, with 11 positions matching TRBD1. V shed 2 bases and J 4 bases; nucleotides not matched to a gene: 7. CDR1 is GTSNPN and CDR2 is SVGIG in the germline V gene (reference sequence). This CDR3 region has 15 residues. CDR3 nucleotide sequence: TGTGCCTGGAGTCTGGGACAGGGGGTTGTGTACGAGCAGTACTTC. This codes for CAWSLGQGVVYEQYF.

The chain joins TRBV19 to TRBJ2-3; D ambiguous. V was pared by 1 base and J by 0 bases, with 11 bases between. Germline V CDR1 and CDR2: LNHDA, SQIVND (reference sequence). The CDR3 is made up of 16 amino acids. For the CDR3, the DNA is TGTGCCAGTAGTATAGGTACCCGATCTAGCACAGATACGCAGTATTTT. Translated, it gives CASSIGTRSSTDTQYF.

There are many counts of this clonotype. The J gene is TRBJ2-5, the V gene TRBV20-1; possible D gene TRBD2, 5 bases. Trimming shortened V by 6 bases and J by 0 bases, and 11 bases separated the two germline ends. Germline CDR1 is DFQATT and CDR2 is SNEGSKA (reference sequence). The CDR3 is made up of 13 amino acids. The CDR3 sequence: CSAPLENQETQYF. The CDR3 DNA follows: TGCAGTGCCCCACTAGAAAACCAAGAGACCCAGTACTTC.

Comment on this clonotype: One base away lies a much larger clone, so this may be a sequencing read error. The chain recombines TRBV6-5 with TRBJ2-6, with unresolved D. V was clipped by 5 bases and J by 3 bases, with 8 bases between them. Germline V gene lookup returns CDR1 MNHEY and CDR2 SVGAGI. The CDR3 loop spans 14 amino acids. The CDR3 bases are TGTGCCAGCAGTATGGTACTTGGGGCCAACGTCCTGACTTTC. This translates into CASSMVLGANVLTF.

With respect to this clonotype: Since a much larger clone is just one base distant, this may be a read error. Here the CDR3 omits its conserved ending phenylalanine or tryptophan, so a read error is the likely source. V gene TRBV6-6 combines with J gene TRBJ1-1, with D possibly being TRBD1 (5 bases). CDR3 size: 11 residues. Trimming stripped 4 bases from V and 10 bases from J, with 10 bases between. CDR1 is MNHNY, CDR2 SVGAGI, per germline (reference sequence). CDR3 DNA sequence: TGTGCCAGCAGTTTTCCCCAGGGAGCTTTCCTT. Residues: CASSFPQGAFL.

The DNA for the CDR3 is TGTGCCAGCAGCTTAGTAGGGGACGCTGCTGGAAACACCATATATTTT. It translates to CASSLVGDAAGNTIYF. This sequence joins TRBV7-6 and TRBJ1-3, with D tentatively TRBD1 (5 bases). Germline CDR1 SGHVS, CDR2 FNYEAQ. The CDR3 runs to 16 residues. The germline V and J ends were trimmed by 1 base and 2 bases, with 12 bases remaining between them.

Only a few counts were recorded for this clonotype. The chain carries TRBV27 and TRBJ2-7; 7 bases are a match to TRBD2. This CDR3 comprises 15 residues. V lost 2 bases and J lost 4; bases outside the gene matches: 8. CDR1 is MNHEY and CDR2 is SMNVEV in the germline V gene (reference sequence). This CDR3 reads CASSLGSSGAYEQYF. The CDR3 region has the DNA TGTGCCAGCAGTTTAGGGTCTAGCGGAGCGTACGAGCAGTACTTC.

In this sample, this clonotype turned up many times. The chain is built from TRBV4-3 and TRBJ2-2, with D possibly matching TRBD1 (5 bases). Germline CDR1 and CDR2: LGHNA and YSLEER. CDR3 size: 16 residues. The V gene lost 3 bases and the J gene lost 5 bases, with 16 bases spanning the gap. CDR3 amino acids: CASSHEQESRTGELFF. In nucleotides, the CDR3 is TGCGCCAGCAGCCATGAACAGGAGTCGAGGACCGGGGAGCTGTTTTTT.

As for this clonotype: The germline gene is not matched at one end of the junction; a read error may be the cause. The chain links TRBV4-3 to TRBJ1-1; D possibly corresponds to TRBD1 (6 bases). The CDR3 has 15 residues. Germline lookup yields CDR1 LGHNA and CDR2 YSLEER. CDR3 region: CASSQGTGFYTEALF. CDR3 in DNA: TGCGCCAGCAGCCAAGGAACAGGGTTTTATACTGAAGCTTTATTT.

V usage is TRBV20-1 and J usage is TRBJ1-5; 9 positions match TRBD1. The germline V gene encodes CDR1 DFQATT and CDR2 SNEGSKA (reference sequence). This CDR3 comprises 19 residues. Germline trimming cut 2 bases from V and 0 bases from J; bases unmatched to any gene: 14. CDR3 sequence reads: CSARPGQGGFFLSNQPQHF. For the CDR3, the DNA is TGCAGTGCTAGACCGGGACAGGGAGGCTTCTTTCTTAGCAATCAGCCCCAGCATTTT.

Only a few counts were recorded for this clonotype. V is TRBV9 and J is TRBJ1-5; D perhaps matches TRBD1 (6 bases). The CDR3 consists of 12 residues. Germline CDR1 is SGDLS and CDR2 is YYNGEE. With 0 bases removed from V and 13 bases from J, the gap between germline ends came to 11 bases. The CDR3 region has the DNA TGTGCCAGCAGCGTAGGAACAGGGCCTCAGCATTTT. Its translation is CASSVGTGPQHF.

About this clonotype: A much larger clone lies one base from this, so it may be a read error. The chain links TRBV2 to TRBJ2-7; D is possibly TRBD1 or TRBD2 (5 bases each). This CDR3 has 15 amino acids. Germline CDR1 reads SNHLY; CDR2 reads FYNNEI. Deletions cut 7 bases from V and 2 bases from J, with 18 bases between. The CDR3 nucleotides are TGTGCCAGCAAGGAATGGGGCGGGCACCCCTACGAGCAGTACTTC. Its translation is CASKEWGGHPYEQYF.

There are many counts of this clonotype. The V gene is TRBV28, the J gene TRBJ1-4; no reliable D call. The CDR3 is made up of 14 amino acids. From germline, CDR1 is MDHEN and CDR2 SYDVKM. Trimming removed 6 bases at V and 8 bases at J, with 16 bases between. The CDR3 DNA sequence: TGTGCCAGCAGCCCCGGGGAGGGTAGCGAAAAACTGTTTTTT. Amino acids: CASSPGEGSEKLFF.

This clonotype appeared a few times. This sequence joins TRBV20-1 and TRBJ1-2; D is possibly TRBD1 (6 bases). V was trimmed by 4 bases and J by 3 bases, leaving 24 bases between them. Germline values: CDR1 DFQATT, CDR2 SNEGSKA (reference sequence). The CDR3 spans 17 residues. CDR3 region: CSAIGGETFPADYGYTF. The CDR3 coding sequence is TGCAGTGCTATAGGGGGGGAGACCTTTCCCGCGGACTATGGCTACACCTTC.

This clonotype showed up many times. V is TRBV20-1 and J is TRBJ2-1, with D maybe TRBD2 (5 bases). With 6 bases removed from V and 0 bases from J, the gap between germline ends came to 15 bases. CDR1 and CDR2 from the germline V gene are DFQATT and SNEGSKA (reference sequence). This CDR3 is 15 amino acids long. CDR3 amino acids: CSAHRTSSSYNEQFF. DNA of the CDR3: TGCAGTGCCCATAGGACTTCAAGCTCCTACAATGAGCAGTTCTTC.

This chain connects TRBV10-2 to TRBJ2-5; D might be TRBD2 (5 bases). This CDR3 is built from 14 residues. Trimming took 5 bases from V and 2 from J, leaving 12 bases between them. CDR1 WSHSY and CDR2 SAAADI come from the germline V gene. The CDR3 coding sequence is TGCGCCAGCAGTACGGACTCGTTTCAAGAGACCCAGTACTTC. Protein: CASSTDSFQETQYF.

This clonotype was observed a few times. The rearrangement links TRBV30 to TRBJ1-2, with D hard to call. Germline loops: CDR1 GTSNPN, CDR2 SVGIG (reference sequence). There are 10 residues in the CDR3. The germline V and J ends were trimmed by 8 bases and 9 bases, with 13 bases remaining between them. In DNA form, the CDR3 reads TGTGCCGCTTTTGGGAAAAGCTACACCTTC. Amino acid sequence: CAAFGKSYTF. Complete variable domain (other parts from reference TRBV30 and TRBJ1-2): SQTIHQWPATLVQPVGSPLSLECTVEGTSNPNLYWYRQAAGRGLQLLFYSVGIGQISSEVPQNLSASRPQDRQFILSSKKLLLSDSGFYLCAAFGKSYTFGSGTRLTVV.

This clonotype appeared many times. The chain links TRBV10-3 to TRBJ2-5; TRBD1 aligns across 9 bases. CDR3 size: 15 residues. V lost 6 bases to trimming and J lost 0 bases; unmatched junction nucleotides: 5. Germline V gives CDR1 ENHRY, CDR2 SYGVKD. The CDR3 DNA sequence: TGTGCCATCAGGGGACAGGGCGAAGACCAAGAGACCCAGTACTTC. Its protein is CAIRGQGEDQETQYF.

This clonotype has more than one count but fewer than ten. The rearrangement uses TRBV19 and TRBJ1-1; maybe TRBD1 (5 bases). V was clipped by 4 bases and J by 1 base, with 16 bases between them. The CDR3 contains 16 residues. The V gene's germline CDR1 is LNHDA and CDR2 SQIVND (reference sequence). This CDR3 reads CASSRDLQSSNTEAFF. In DNA form, the CDR3 reads TGTGCCAGTAGTAGGGACCTACAGAGCTCGAACACTGAAGCTTTCTTT.

For this clonotype: A much larger clone is a single base away; this may be a read error. V and J are TRBV28 and TRBJ2-5; D is unclear. The length of the CDR3 is 15 residues. CDR1 is MDHEN, CDR2 SYDVKM, per germline. In nucleotides, the CDR3 is TGTGCCAGCAGTTTACCCACAGACACCGAAGAGCCCCAGTACTTC. Its translation is CASSLPTDTEEPQYF.